Presented here are 9 T cell receptor beta chains from one specimen sequenced in a study of spatial heterogeneity in lung cancer. Study-wide results and caveats: Expanded intratumoral alpha and beta TCR counts tracked tumor mutation counts.

Their cognate antigens are unknown. This sample's time point: sample taken at primary tumor resection. TCRdb passed the 5' RACE reads through MiXCR, listing each CDR3 protein once. Here the sample spans some 2,500 distinct CDR3 sequences, 5.5% to 6% being singletons. The input for sequencing was lung tumor tissue, taken at surgery. Receptor source: a male donor with early-stage non-small cell lung cancer.

Sample share makes this clonotype medium-sized. The rearrangement joins TRBV20-1 to TRBJ2-3; D may be TRBD1 (6 bases). CDR3 size: 13 residues. The germline CDR1 and CDR2 sequences are DFQATT and SNEGSKA (reference sequence). V lost 6 bases and J 2 bases, leaving 12 bases between the germline ends. Written as DNA, the CDR3 is TGCAGTGCACTGGGGACATACACAGATACGCAGTATTTT. Its translation: CSALGTYTDTQYF.

By its share, this clonotype is medium-sized. The chain links TRBV7-2 to TRBJ2-3; possibly TRBD1 or TRBD2 for D (5 bases each). Germline values: CDR1 SGHTA, CDR2 FQGNSA. The germline V and J ends were trimmed by 1 base and 5 bases, with 13 bases remaining between them. The CDR3 is 15 residues long. The CDR3 loop reads CASSLDLGDQDTQYF. As DNA, the CDR3 is TGTGCCAGCAGCTTAGATTTGGGGGACCAAGATACGCAGTATTTT.

The chain employs TRBV3-1 and TRBJ2-2; 9 bases are a match to TRBD2. This CDR3 spans 16 amino acids. CDR1 and CDR2 from the germline V gene are LGHDT and YNNKEL (reference sequence). V shed 4 bases, J shed 0 bases, and the junction held 3 bases outside the gene matches. CDR3 protein: CASSRGLASNTGELFF. CDR3 nucleotide sequence: TGTGCCAGCAGCCGCGGACTAGCGTCGAACACCGGGGAGCTGTTTTTT.

This clonotype was found once. A clone one base away is much larger, so this may be a read error. The rearrangement joins TRBV20-1 to TRBJ2-7; TRBD2 matches 7 bases. The germline gives CDR1 DFQATT, CDR2 SNEGSKA (reference sequence). J was trimmed by 4 bases and V by 2 bases; bases with no gene match: 5. The CDR3 consists of 13 residues. In DNA form, the CDR3 reads TGCAGTGCTAGACTAGCGGAGAAGTACGAGCAGTACTTC. It translates to CSARLAEKYEQYF.

This clonotype is classed as medium-sized (0.01 to 0.1%). The V call is TRBV6-5, the J call TRBJ2-6; no firm D call. V shed 5 bases and J shed 2 bases, with 19 bases lying between them. The CDR3 is 18 amino acids. CDR1 and CDR2 (germline): MNHEY, SVGAGI. The CDR3 protein is CASSPRTLNLAGANVLTF. Written as DNA, the CDR3 is TGTGCCAGCAGTCCCCGGACCCTAAATCTTGCTGGGGCCAACGTCCTGACTTTC.

This CDR3 is CSVEPQPSNEQFF. CDR3 DNA: TGCAGCGTTGAACCACAACCGAGCAATGAGCAGTTCTTC. V is TRBV29-1 and J is TRBJ2-1; unclear D gene. The CDR3 totals 13 residues. Germline V gene lookup returns CDR1 SQVTM and CDR2 ANQGSEA. The ends were cut back, 2 bases at V and 6 bases at J, with 11 bases in the middle.

Sample share makes this clonotype medium-sized. The V call is TRBV24-1, the J call TRBJ2-3, with D tentatively TRBD2 (6 bases). This CDR3 spans 17 amino acids. Germline V gene sequence: CDR1 KGHDR, CDR2 SFDVKD. Trimming left V 9 bases short and J 2 bases short, with 23 bases between. This chain's CDR3 is CATSAGVSSGFTDTQYF. Written as DNA, the CDR3 is TGTGCCACCTCCGCCGGGGTTAGTAGCGGCTTCACAGATACGCAGTATTTT.

This clonotype is deemed large (0.1 to 1%). The rearrangement uses TRBV27 and TRBJ1-6, with TRBD1 matching over 10 bases. Germline V gives CDR1 MNHEY, CDR2 SMNVEV (reference sequence). The CDR3 is 15 residues long. V gave up 2 bases and J gave up 9 bases; unmatched junction bases: 4. CDR3 protein: CASSLTGDRGSPLHF. The DNA of the CDR3 is TGTGCCAGCAGTTTAACGGGGGACAGGGGTTCACCCCTCCACTTT.

By sample fraction, this clonotype is medium-sized. The rearrangement links TRBV11-2 to TRBJ2-2, with 10 bases identical to TRBD2. This CDR3 region has 17 residues. Unmatched junction bases numbered 8, after V lost 3 bases and J lost 4 bases. CDR1 and CDR2 from the germline V gene are SGHAT and FQNNGV. CDR3 in amino acids: CASSFPLAGVPTGELFF. In DNA form, the CDR3 reads TGTGCCAGCAGCTTCCCCCTAGCGGGGGTTCCCACCGGGGAGCTGTTTTTT.